This TCR beta chain was recovered during a study of T cell responses to AZD1222 COVID-19 vaccine. Points on this clone: Its antigen is still unknown.

Libraries were prepared by immunoSEQ multiplex PCR; TCRdb keeps only in-frame clonotypes and omits some of them. The repertoire holds roughly 130,000 clones, with approximately 92% as singletons. The CDR3 is made up of 17 amino acids. The germline gives CDR1 SGDLS, CDR2 YYNGEE. V lost 3 bases to trimming and J lost 0 bases; unmatched junction nucleotides: 8. Study conclusions and caveats: Repertoire sampling occurred only after the peak T cell response. The donor group comprised mostly white British people and more females; the analysis possibly underestimated clonal diversity. Only six or seven AZD1222 recipients were seropositive at baseline.

The genes are TRBV9 and TRBJ2-2; 7 positions match TRBD2. This specimen consisted of peripheral blood, obtained on day 0 of AZD1222 vaccination. This receptor was identified in an adult in good health. The chain's CDR3 is CASSDTASGSNTGELFF. Written as DNA, the CDR3 is TGTGCCAGCAGCGATACGGCTAGCGGCTCGAACACCGGGGAGCTGTTTTTT.